The 13 T cell receptor beta chains reported below all come from one sample, sequenced in a study of blood T cell repertoires in COVID-19. Sequencing used immunoSEQ multiplex PCR; TCRdb keeps in-frame clones, though not all of them. The sample includes approximately 260,000 clones, 84% of them seen just once. Sample: PBMCs or T cells enriched from blood (not recorded which). The receptor source for this set is a man aged 25-45 years with acute COVID-19.

The genes are TRBV27 and TRBJ1-1; D unresolved. The CDR3 contains 14 residues. V was clipped by 0 bases and J by 7 bases, with 12 bases between them. Germline CDR1 and CDR2: MNHEY and SMNVEV (reference sequence). CDR3 in DNA: TGTGCCAGCAGTTTATCGTCCCCAGGCTATGAAGCTTTCTTT. Translation: CASSLSSPGYEAFF.

This clone appeared a few times. The CDR3 region is CASSPALGSPDSPLHF. CDR3 DNA sequence: TGTGCCAGCTCCCCCGCCCTGGGCAGTCCCGATTCACCCCTCCACTTT. The chain is built from TRBV18 and TRBJ1-6, with D unresolved. Trimming took off 6 bases at V and 8 bases at J, with 20 bases between the two ends. This CDR3 is built from 16 residues. Germline CDR1 reads KGHSH; CDR2 reads LQKENI.

The chain recombines TRBV9 with TRBJ1-2; 10 bases map to TRBD1. The CDR3 has 15 amino acids. V was clipped by 8 bases and J by 4 bases; unmatched bases: 11. Germline V lookup: CDR1 SGDLS, CDR2 YYNGEE. CDR3 sequence: CASSGTGAFLYGYTF. The DNA of the CDR3 is TGTGCCAGTTCCGGGACAGGGGCTTTTCTCTATGGCTACACCTTC.

The rearrangement joins TRBV9 to TRBJ1-2, with no clear D. Germline V gene lookup returns CDR1 SGDLS and CDR2 YYNGEE. The CDR3 consists of 12 residues. With 0 bases removed from V and 8 bases from J, the gap between germline ends came to 8 bases. CDR3 residues: CASSVDVSGYTF. The CDR3 DNA reads TGTGCCAGCAGCGTAGACGTAAGCGGCTACACCTTC.

This chain joins TRBV10-3 and TRBJ2-7; D is perhaps TRBD1 (6 bases). CDR3 length: 13 amino acids. With 0 bases removed from V and 6 bases from J, the gap between germline ends came to 9 bases. Germline V gives CDR1 ENHRY, CDR2 SYGVKD. The CDR3 is CAISESGRGEQYV. In DNA form, the CDR3 reads TGTGCCATCAGTGAGTCGGGCAGGGGCGAGCAGTACGTC.

The V call is TRBV6-2 or TRBV6-3, the J call TRBJ2-7; D gene uncertain. Per germline, CDR1 MNHEY and CDR2 SVGEGT. V lost 2 bases to trimming and J lost 5 bases, with 10 bases between them. This CDR3 has 13 residues. CDR3: CASSYVLAHEQYV. As DNA, the CDR3 is TGTGCCAGCAGTTACGTCTTAGCTCACGAGCAGTACGTC.

V is TRBV7-2 and J is TRBJ1-2, with D possibly TRBD1 on 5 matching bases. Trimming cost V 5 bases and J 7 bases, with 20 bases left between them. The germline V gene encodes CDR1 SGHTA and CDR2 FQGNSA. The CDR3 extends over 15 amino acids. For the CDR3, the DNA is TGTGCCAGCAGCCCACGGACGGGCGACACAGGTGGCTACACCTTC. It translates to CASSPRTGDTGGYTF.

V and J are TRBV20-1 and TRBJ2-1; 9 nucleotides align to TRBD2. From germline, CDR1 is DFQATT and CDR2 SNEGSKA (reference sequence). The J segment lost 8 bases and the V segment lost 3 bases, leaving 11 bases of the junction unmatched. This CDR3 is 15 amino acids long. The CDR3 reads CSASPRGGPYDEQFF. The CDR3 nucleotides read TGCAGTGCTAGTCCGCGGGGGGGCCCGTACGATGAGCAGTTCTTC.

The rearrangement joins TRBV7-6 to TRBJ2-5; D is perhaps TRBD1 (6 bases). Trimming took off 0 bases at V and 4 bases at J, with 9 bases between the two ends. This CDR3 is 14 amino acids long. Germline V lookup: CDR1 SGHVS, CDR2 FNYEAQ. The CDR3 spells CASSLASRGETQYF. Written as DNA, the CDR3 is TGTGCCAGCAGCTTAGCTAGCAGGGGAGAGACCCAGTACTTC.

The rearrangement links TRBV30 to TRBJ1-1, with D unresolved. V was shortened by 2 bases and J by 1 base, with 11 bases between the two germline ends. This CDR3 has 14 amino acids. Germline loops: CDR1 GTSNPN, CDR2 SVGIG (reference sequence). CDR3 in DNA: TGTGCCTGGAGTAGCCGACTAACGAACACTGAAGCTTTCTTT. Protein product: CAWSSRLTNTEAFF.

The chain recombines TRBV7-2 with TRBJ1-5; a weak D match, TRBD1 (6 bases). CDR3 size: 16 residues. CDR1 and CDR2 from the germline V gene are SGHTA and FQGNSA. V lost 0 bases to trimming and J lost 1 base, with 10 bases between them. The CDR3 DNA is TGTGCCAGCAGCTTAGCCCAGGACAGAAGCAATCAGCCCCAGCATTTT. It encodes CASSLAQDRSNQPQHF.

The V gene is TRBV10-3, the J gene TRBJ2-2; possible D gene TRBD2, 6 bases. Trimming removed 4 bases at V and 6 bases at J, with 15 bases between. This CDR3 is 15 amino acids long. Looked up from germline, CDR1 is ENHRY and CDR2 is SYGVKD. CDR3 in amino acids: CAISGGLPEAGELFF. The CDR3, as DNA: TGTGCCATCAGTGGGGGACTCCCCGAGGCCGGGGAGCTGTTTTTT.

The rearrangement joins TRBV28 to TRBJ2-1, with D possibly matching TRBD2 (5 bases). The CDR3 spans 12 residues. Looked up from germline, CDR1 is MDHEN and CDR2 is SYDVKM. The V end was cut by 7 bases, the J end by 8 bases, with 12 bases between. CDR3 protein: CASTTPGYEQFF. The CDR3 DNA reads TGTGCCAGCACCACGCCGGGGTATGAGCAGTTCTTC.